This T cell receptor beta chain originates from a study of T-cell memory formation after mild COVID-19. Study results and limitations: What remained unconfirmed was the SARS-CoV-2 specificity of second-wave clones peaking on day 37. Some clones that responded turned up in pre-infection memory, which suggests that cross-reactive memory joined in. Clones shrinking between day 15 and 85 showed a balanced CD4/CD8 split, and those that grew later tilted toward CD4+.

Barcoded TCR alpha and TCR beta cDNA libraries with UMIs came from 5'RACE using constant-segment primers. TCRdb processed the 5' RACE reads anew with MiXCR; each CDR3 protein has one entry. The profile shows 300,000 to 350,000 distinct CDR3 sequences, approximately 20% of them singletons. A note on this clonotype: No antigen is known for it.

Sequencing was done on a sample of PBMCs or a T cell subset sorted from them (not recorded which). The source of this sequence is a man younger than 35 who had mild COVID-19 (a few samples of this study predate the infection). Cell type and time point are not known.

CDR3: CASSLALSSGGRETQYF. The CDR3, as DNA: TGTGCCAGCAGCTTAGCGCTGTCTAGCGGGGGGCGAGAGACCCAGTACTTC. V usage is TRBV7-2 and J usage is TRBJ2-5; 11 positions match TRBD2. This CDR3 has 17 residues. Trimming took 0 bases from V and 4 from J; bases not matched to a gene: 7. The germline gives CDR1 SGHTA, CDR2 FQGNSA.